Listed here are 14 T cell receptor delta chains from one sample, sequenced in a study of gamma-delta chains in newborns, infants, children. TCRdb processed the reads again with the CATT caller. Among 3,300 or so delta-chain clones listed, almost 4% were seen once. Source material: blood. The receptors originated from a child who was a newborn, infant or young child, either healthy, febrile or measles-vaccinated (not recorded which).

By share of the sample, this clone is medium-sized (0.01 to 0.1%). The sample holds other DNA sequences that translate to the same CDR3. V and J are TRDV2 and TRDJ1; 9 positions match TRDD3. With 3 bases clipped from V and 2 bases from J, the junction kept 6 bases outside the gene matches. The CDR3 is made up of 15 amino acids. Germline V CDR1 and CDR2: GEAIGNYY, EKD. The CDR3 bases are TGTGCCTGTGACCACCTGGGGATACGGACCGATAAACTCATCTTT. Translating it yields CACDHLGIRTDKLIF.

Only a few counts were recorded for this clone. The protein TCRdb lists belongs to a much larger clone and differs from this DNA's translation at residue 7, which points to a read error; the protein shown is made from the DNA. V usage is TRDV2 and J usage is TRDJ3; tentative D call: TRDD3 (5 bases). The CDR3 has 18 residues. V lost 3 bases, J lost 0 bases, and 14 bases lay in between. Germline lookup yields CDR1 GEAIGNYY and CDR2 EKD. The CDR3 sequence: CACDLLEDNSWDTRQMFF. CDR3 coding DNA: TGTGCCTGTGACCTACTGGAGGATAACTCCTGGGACACCCGACAGATGTTTTTC.

This clone counts as large. This may be a read error, as it is one base from a much larger clone. The sample contains more than one DNA sequence encoding this CDR3. The V gene is TRDV2, the J gene TRDJ1; 8 bases fit TRDD3. CDR1 is GEAIGNYY, CDR2 EKD, per germline. The CDR3 has 14 residues. The J segment lost 0 bases and the V segment lost 3 bases, leaving 2 bases of the junction unmatched. The CDR3 loop is CACDLLGDTDKLIF. CDR3 in DNA: TGTGCCTGTGACCTACTGGGGGACACCGATAAACTCATCTTT.

As regards this clone: The translation of this DNA and the TCRdb protein of a much larger clone differ at residue 3, probably owing to a read error; the protein shown here is translated from the DNA. The chain carries TRDV2 and TRDJ2; 7 bases align to TRDD3. Germline V gives CDR1 GEAIGNYY, CDR2 EKD. This CDR3 is built from 18 residues. The DNA of the CDR3 is TGTGCCCGTGACCTATTACTGGGGCCAGACCATTTGACAGCACAACTCTTCTTT. Amino acids: CARDLLLGPDHLTAQLFF.

Concerning this clone: The likely explanation is a read error, given a far larger clone one base away. This rearrangement joins TRDV2 to TRDJ3, with TRDD3 identical over 10 bases. V was pared by 0 bases and J by 0 bases, with 7 bases of the junction left unmatched. The CDR3 consists of 20 residues. Germline V gives CDR1 GEAIGNYY, CDR2 EKD. CDR3 bases: TGTGCCTGTGACACCGTACTGGGGGATGCTAACTCCTGGGACACCCGACAGATGTTTTTC. Amino acid sequence: CACDTVLGDANSWDTRQMFF.

Worth noting for this clone: A much bigger clone sits one base away, suggesting this may be a read error. The gene calls are TRDV2 and TRDJ3; TRDD3 aligns across 9 bases. V lost 0 bases and J lost 0; bases outside the gene matches: 8. This CDR3 comprises 20 residues. Looked up from germline, CDR1 is GEAIGNYY and CDR2 is EKD. The CDR3, as DNA: TGTGCCTGTGACACCGTCTGGGGGATGAAGAGCTCCTGGGACACCCGACAGATGTTTTTC. The encoded protein is CACDTVWGMKSSWDTRQMFF.

This clone counts as medium-sized (0.01 to 0.1%). The same CDR3 can be traced to other DNA sequences in this sample. This chain uses TRDV2 with TRDJ2; 9 bases are a match to TRDD3. Trimming cost V 3 bases and J 2 bases; bases outside gene matches: 21. CDR3 length: 21 residues. Germline V lookup: CDR1 GEAIGNYY, CDR2 EKD. The chain's CDR3 is CACDPLKGIRHPPDLTAQLFF. CDR3 sequence (DNA): TGTGCCTGTGACCCGTTGAAGGGGATACGCCATCCCCCTGACTTGACAGCACAACTCTTCTTT.

This clone is judged hyperexpanded. The sample carries other DNA sequences with the same CDR3. This chain uses TRDV2 with TRDJ1; TRDD3 might be the D (6 bases). Trimming removed 0 bases at V and 2 bases at J, with 6 bases between. Germline V gene lookup returns CDR1 GEAIGNYY and CDR2 EKD. The CDR3 loop spans 13 amino acids. The CDR3 here is CACDTWGTDKLIF. The CDR3 coding sequence is TGTGCCTGTGACACCTGGGGGACCGATAAACTCATCTTT.

This clone was seen more than once but under ten times. This may stem from a read error, because a much larger clone lies one nucleotide away. Other nucleotide sequences from this sample produce the same CDR3. The gene calls are TRDV2 and TRDJ1; 13 nucleotides line up with TRDD3. Germline V lookup: CDR1 GEAIGNYY, CDR2 EKD. This CDR3 is built from 19 residues. The CDR3 DNA reads as TGTGCCTGTGACACCCTAACTGGGGGATACGCTCCTTTCACCGATAAACTCATTTTT. This translates into CACDTLTGGYAPFTDKLIF.

The chain joins TRDV2 to TRDJ2; 8 bases match TRDD3. No J segment appears in TCRdb, so it was assigned here by matching the sequence to germline. With V trimmed by 9 bases and J by 5 bases, 4 bases remained unmatched. Germline-derived CDR1 and CDR2 are GEAIGNYY and EKD. The CDR3 contains 12 residues. The CDR3 reads CATWGYTAQLFF. The CDR3 coding sequence is TGTGCCACCTGGGGATACACAGCACAACTCTTCTTT.

This clone showed up just a few times. Just one base apart from a much larger clone, this may be a read error. Additional DNA sequences in this sample encode the identical CDR3. The chain combines TRDV2 with TRDJ1; 13 bases map to TRDD3. The CDR3 runs 19 residues. Germline loops: CDR1 GEAIGNYY, CDR2 EKD. The chain's CDR3 is CACDTFVLGDTEFTDKLIF. The CDR3 nucleotides are TGTGCCTGTGACACCTTTGTACTGGGGGATACGGAGTTCACCGATAAACTCATTTTT.

Judged by abundance, this clone is medium-sized. Additional DNA sequences in this sample encode the identical CDR3. This rearrangement joins TRDV1 to TRDJ1, with D possibly TRDD3 on 6 matching bases. CDR3 size: 17 residues. Germline values: CDR1 TSWWSYY, CDR2 QGS. V was shortened by 2 bases and J by 3 bases, with 19 bases between the two germline ends. Written as DNA, the CDR3 is TGTGCTCTTGGGGAAAGGCTGGGGCCCCTAAGGGCCGATAAACTCATCTTT. Amino acids: CALGERLGPLRADKLIF.

This clone was observed a few times. The chain has TRDV2 and TRDJ3, with 8 bases fitting TRDD3. The CDR3 runs 21 residues. Germline loops: CDR1 GEAIGNYY, CDR2 EKD. With 3 bases clipped from V and 0 bases from J, the junction kept 15 bases outside the gene matches. The CDR3 DNA follows: TGTGCCTGTGACGCTCTCCGTACTGGGGGGGGGAGCTCCTGGGACACCCGACAGATGTTTTTC. Translation gives CACDALRTGGGSSWDTRQMFF.

The table lists this clone with a few counts. A far bigger clonotype differs at one base, so this is likely a read error. Other DNA sequences in this specimen translate into the identical CDR3. CDR3 nucleotides: TGTGCCTGTGACACCGTAGGGACTGGGGGATACGCCTGGGACACGCGACAGATGTTTTTC. Translating gives CACDTVGTGGYAWDTRQMFF. The rearrangement joins TRDV2 to TRDJ3; 13 bases are a match to TRDD3. Germline-derived CDR1 and CDR2 are GEAIGNYY and EKD. The CDR3 is made up of 20 amino acids.